This T cell receptor (beta chain) was captured by sequencing in a study of T cell responses to AZD1222 COVID-19 vaccine. Findings and caveats of the study: Targeting of unmutated variant regions was reportedly seen in nearly half of spike-specific TCRs. At 160-218 and 743-854, vaccine-associated CD4 TCRs were dominant, and they spanned spike. Two AZD1222 administrations were followed by greater Spike-specific TCR breadth and depth.

Only in-frame clones appear in the TCRdb table, and some are missing; sequencing was by immunoSEQ multiplex PCR. The table has 160,000 or so clones, about nine tenths seen once. Note on this clone: Its antigen is undetermined.

Germline CDR1 LGHNA, CDR2 YSLEER. Trimming took 1 base from V and 7 from J, leaving 16 bases between them. This CDR3 contains 15 residues. V and J are TRBV4-3 and TRBJ1-2, with D uncertain. The material was peripheral blood, obtained on day 0 of AZD1222 vaccination. This clonotype was sampled from an adult in good health. CDR3 sequence (DNA): TGCGCCAGCAGCCAAGTTGATGGGTACCTCTCTGGCTACACCTTC. Its protein product is CASSQVDGYLSGYTF.